One and the same sample provided the 8 T cell receptor beta chains below, sequenced in a study of regulatory T cells in long-lasting Graves disease. The time point here: persistent/refractory GD, antithyroid drugs over 5 years with positive TRAb. The TCR library was prepared using RNA isolated from PBMCs. Researchers made TCR beta libraries by using iRepertoire HTBI primers and running Arm-PCR on CDR3 regions. Via MiXCR, TCRdb re-called the multiplex PCR reads, giving one row per CDR3 protein. Here the sample spans about 460,000 distinct CDR3 sequences, less than 25% being singletons. The sequencing used peripheral blood mononuclear cells (PBMCs), collected when the disease was refractory, from a patient treated with antithyroid drugs. The source is a female donor with Graves disease.

This clonotype appeared many times. The J gene is TRBJ1-1, the V gene TRBV28, with D hard to call. V lost 7 bases and J lost 5, with 8 bases in between. Germline CDR1 is MDHEN and CDR2 is SYDVKM. This CDR3 comprises 11 residues. The CDR3 nucleotides read TGTGCCAGCACAGGCGGGACTGAAGCTTTCTTT. This gives the protein CASTGGTEAFF.

This clonotype was recorded at least ten times. The CDR3 protein is CASSFWDRAWETQYF. CDR3 DNA sequence: TGTGCCAGCAGCTTCTGGGACAGGGCTTGGGAGACCCAGTACTTC. The chain couples TRBV7-2 to TRBJ2-5; TRBD1 aligns across 9 bases. The V gene's germline CDR1 is SGHTA and CDR2 FQGNSA. Trimming removed 3 bases from V and 5 bases from J; junction bases left unmatched: 7. CDR3 length: 15 amino acids.

The chain combines TRBV2 with TRBJ2-1, with D perhaps TRBD2 (5 bases). CDR3 length equals 14 residues. V was pared by 7 bases and J by 2 bases, with 12 bases between. Germline values: CDR1 SNHLY, CDR2 FYNNEI. The DNA for the CDR3 is TGTGCCAGCACGGCCGGGAACACCTACAATGAGCAGTTCTTC. Residues: CASTAGNTYNEQFF.

This clonotype occurred a few times. V gene TRBV7-3 combines with J gene TRBJ2-2; maybe TRBD2 (6 bases). Germline V gives CDR1 SGHTA, CDR2 FQGTGA. V lost 2 bases and J 1 base, leaving 11 bases between the germline ends. This CDR3 is built from 16 residues. The CDR3 spells CASSLGGAWNTGELFF. CDR3 bases: TGTGCCAGCAGCTTAGGAGGGGCTTGGAACACCGGGGAGCTGTTTTTT.

This clonotype was observed many times. The V gene is TRBV12-3 or TRBV12-4, the J gene TRBJ2-2; 8 bases are a match to TRBD1. CDR3 size: 15 residues. Losses at the gene ends were 3 bases for V and 7 bases for J; bases not matched to a gene: 7. The CDR3 DNA is TGTGCCAGCAGTTTTTACCAGGGGGCTATCGGGGAGCTGTTTTTT. Its translation is CASSFYQGAIGELFF.

This clonotype was seen a handful of times. The chain employs TRBV20-1 and TRBJ1-6; 7 bases align to TRBD1. CDR1 DFQATT and CDR2 SNEGSKA come from the germline V gene (reference sequence). This CDR3 is built from 15 residues. With V trimmed by 3 bases and J by 10 bases, 12 bases remained unmatched. CDR3 amino acids: CSARTTTGSQSPLHF. DNA of the CDR3: TGCAGTGCTAGGACCACGACAGGGTCTCAATCACCCCTCCACTTT.

In this sample, this clonotype turned up many times. This rearrangement joins TRBV27 to TRBJ1-5; 7 nucleotides align to TRBD1. With V trimmed by 5 bases and J by 0 bases, 7 bases remained unmatched. The CDR3 has 16 residues. Germline lookup yields CDR1 MNHEY and CDR2 SMNVEV (reference sequence). Here the CDR3 DNA reads TGTGCCAGCAGTGGGGGACAGCGATATAGCAATCAGCCCCAGCATTTT. This encodes CASSGGQRYSNQPQHF.

The rearrangement joins TRBV3-1 to TRBJ2-1, with D unclear. The CDR3 covers 14 residues. Trimming pared 1 base from V and 9 bases from J, leaving 13 bases between. Germline assignment: CDR1 LGHDT and CDR2 YNNKEL (reference sequence). CDR3 bases: TGTGCCAGCAGCCAAGGACCCACGAGCAGTGAGCAGTTCTTC. It specifies CASSQGPTSSEQFF.